The 10 T cell receptor beta chains below come from one sample, sequenced in a study of T cells after yellow fever vaccination. A single record per CDR3 protein comes from TCRdb applying MiXCR to the 5' RACE reads. The table records 450,000 to 600,000 distinct CDR3 sequences, about a sixth of them present only once. The starting material was PBMCs, obtained 4 to 5 days after the first yellow fever vaccination. Receptors originate from a man in his late teens or twenties who received the YFV17D yellow fever vaccine.

This clonotype was counted a few times. The CDR3 sequence is CAISEPTGEYTQYF. The DNA for the CDR3 is TGTGCCATCAGTGAGCCCACAGGGGAATATACGCAGTATTTT. The chain joins TRBV10-3 to TRBJ2-3, with 7 positions matching TRBD1. Germline CDR1 is ENHRY and CDR2 is SYGVKD. Unmatched junction bases numbered 6, after V lost 2 bases and J lost 7 bases. CDR3 length: 14 residues.

This clonotype was found many times. V usage is TRBV7-8 and J usage is TRBJ1-1; 10 nucleotides match TRBD1. The germline gives CDR1 SGHVS, CDR2 FQNEAQ. The CDR3 sequence is 16 residues long. Trimming removed 1 base from V and 5 bases from J; junction bases left unmatched: 7. In DNA, the CDR3 is TGTGCCAGCAGCTTAGAGGGCTGGACAGGGGGAACTGAAGCTTTCTTT. It codes for CASSLEGWTGGTEAFF. Supplemented by reference TRBV7-8 and TRBJ1-1, the full variable domain reads GAGVSQSPRYKVAKRGQDVALRCDPISGHVSLFWYQQALGQGPEFLTYFQNEAQLDKSGLPSDRFFAERPEGSVSTLKIQRTQQEDSAVYLCASSLEGWTGGTEAFFGQGTRLTVV.

The CDR3 region has the DNA TGTGCCAGCAGCGAGGAGTGGGCCAGCGAGCAGTACTTC. As protein: CASSEEWASEQYF. The V and J genes are TRBV5-4 and TRBJ2-7, with no clear D. In germline, CDR1 is SGHNT, CDR2 YYREEE (reference sequence). Deletions cut 4 bases from V and 6 bases from J, with 14 bases between. CDR3 length: 13 amino acids.

CDR3 residues: CASSLSLRGYEQYV. In DNA form, the CDR3 reads TGTGCCAGCAGCTTATCATTGCGGGGATACGAGCAGTACGTC. The chain uses TRBV5-5 and TRBJ2-7, with D perhaps TRBD2 (6 bases). Germline CDR1 is SGHKS and CDR2 is YYEKEE (reference sequence). V was pared by 2 bases and J by 4 bases, with 13 bases between. The CDR3 sequence is 14 residues long.

This clonotype came up many times. The chain carries TRBV5-1 and TRBJ2-7; 10 nucleotides agree with TRBD2. Unmatched junction bases numbered 5, after V lost 0 bases and J lost 8 bases. Germline-derived CDR1 and CDR2 are SGHRS and YFSETQ. CDR3 length: 14 residues. CDR3 loop: CASSLELAGGKQYV. The CDR3 DNA reads TGCGCCAGCAGCTTGGAATTAGCGGGGGGAAAGCAGTACGTC.

This chain joins TRBV20-1 and TRBJ1-5; maybe TRBD1 (5 bases). Germline V lookup: CDR1 DFQATT, CDR2 SNEGSKA (reference sequence). This CDR3 is 14 amino acids long. Trimming took 7 bases from V and 0 from J, leaving 13 bases between them. CDR3 sequence: CSVRRDDSNQPQHF. The CDR3 nucleotides are TGCAGTGTAAGGCGGGACGATAGCAATCAGCCCCAGCATTTT.

The chain uses TRBV7-2 and TRBJ2-7; 7 positions agree with TRBD1. J gave up 5 bases and V 7 bases, and 8 bases lay outside the gene matches. Per germline, CDR1 SGHTA and CDR2 FQGNSA. The CDR3 has 13 residues. The CDR3 sequence is CASTHNRGHEQYF. The CDR3 bases are TGTGCCAGCACTCATAACAGGGGCCACGAGCAGTACTTC.

The chain is built from TRBV5-5 and TRBJ1-6; 7 nucleotides match TRBD1. Germline V lookup: CDR1 SGHKS, CDR2 YYEKEE (reference sequence). V gave up 3 bases and J gave up 10 bases; unmatched junction bases: 7. The CDR3 runs 14 residues. The CDR3 region is CASSSLDRESPLHF. For the CDR3, the DNA is TGTGCCAGCAGCTCCCTCGACAGGGAATCACCCCTCCACTTT.

V and J are TRBV10-3 and TRBJ1-5; TRBD1 matches 7 bases. The V gene end was trimmed by 6 bases and the J gene end by 0 bases; junction bases not matched to a gene: 5. Germline CDR1 ENHRY, CDR2 SYGVKD. CDR3 length equals 15 residues. Written as DNA, the CDR3 is TGTGCCATCAGCAGGGGACAGCTTAGCAATCAGCCCCAGCATTTT. It yields the protein CAISRGQLSNQPQHF.

The chain couples TRBV7-9 to TRBJ2-7, with 10 positions matching TRBD1. Germline loops: CDR1 SEHNR, CDR2 FQNEAQ (reference sequence). The V and J ends lost 4 bases and 3 bases, in that order; junction bases with no gene match: 9. The CDR3 consists of 16 residues. The DNA of the CDR3 is TGTGCCAGCAGCTCCGACCGGGACAGGGGTTTCTACGAGCAGTACTTC. It encodes CASSSDRDRGFYEQYF.